This T cell receptor beta chain was identified in a study of cytomegalovirus exposure and HLA in healthy donors. Study conclusions and caveats: The study reported that TCR beta sequences accurately predicted HLA-A and HLA-B alleles in most subjects. It was assumed in the presence/absence analyses that sequencing depth was roughly uniform across donors. A later analysis showed HLA-associated TCR beta chains outstripping equally common others in clonal expansion. Highly shared sequence variants in one cluster were likely a sequencing artifact.

Note on this clone: Its antigen is still unknown.

Use of 60 Vbeta and 13 Jbeta primers characterized the PCR. Sequencing used immunoSEQ multiplex PCR; TCRdb keeps in-frame clones, though not all of them. The sample consists of approximately 200,000 clones, around 79% of them appearing once. Germline assignment: CDR1 LNHDA and CDR2 SQIVND (reference sequence). This CDR3 has 19 residues. J gave up 1 base and V 0 bases, and 11 bases lay outside the gene matches. This chain connects TRBV19 to TRBJ1-1; 10 positions match TRBD1. Sequencing used PBMCs. This receptor was identified in a man younger than 30 in good health and CMV-seronegative. Written as DNA, the CDR3 is TGTGCCAGTAGTATAGATAAAAGGCGACAGGGGGCCAGGAACACTGAAGCTTTCTTT. Its translation is CASSIDKRRQGARNTEAFF.